What follows is one T cell receptor beta chain and its context. What it binds is not known. Sequenced by immunoSEQ multiplex PCR; TCRdb stores in-frame clones only, minus some. There are about 130,000 clones in the sample; around 94% occur only once, and under 0.025% lies in the top ten. Corrective heart surgery yielded resections, and these provided the thymus tissue. Each of the donors was a healthy Finnish infant who was undergoing open corrective cardiac surgery for congenital heart defects. The sample belongs to a study of human thymus T cells. The germline V and J ends were trimmed by 3 bases and 0 bases, with 5 bases remaining between them. The CDR3 is 13 residues long. CDR1 is MDHEN, CDR2 SYDVKM, per germline. Study-wide results and caveats: Apparent bias marked the V and J gene usage of thymic and blood repertoires. Related work found strong thymic repertoire overlap between unrelated individuals.

The specimen was thymus tissue. V usage is TRBV28 and J usage is TRBJ1-2; no firm D call. This receptor was taken from a boy under two years old with a congenital heart defect but otherwise immunologically healthy. Here the CDR3 reads CASSLQPNYGYTF. The CDR3 nucleotides are TGTGCCAGCAGTTTGCAGCCTAACTATGGCTACACCTTC.